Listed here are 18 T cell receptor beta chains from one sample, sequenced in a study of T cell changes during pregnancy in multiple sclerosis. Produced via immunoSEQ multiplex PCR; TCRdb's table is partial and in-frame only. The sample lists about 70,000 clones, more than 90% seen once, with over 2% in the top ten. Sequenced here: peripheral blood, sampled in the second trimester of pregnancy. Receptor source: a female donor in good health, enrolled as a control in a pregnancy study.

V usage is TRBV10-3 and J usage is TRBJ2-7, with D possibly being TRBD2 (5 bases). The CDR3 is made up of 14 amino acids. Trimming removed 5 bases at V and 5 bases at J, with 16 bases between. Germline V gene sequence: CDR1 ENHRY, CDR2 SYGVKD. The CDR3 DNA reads TGTGCCATCAGTATGACTACTACCTACGACGAGCAGTACTTC. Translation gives CAISMTTTYDEQYF.

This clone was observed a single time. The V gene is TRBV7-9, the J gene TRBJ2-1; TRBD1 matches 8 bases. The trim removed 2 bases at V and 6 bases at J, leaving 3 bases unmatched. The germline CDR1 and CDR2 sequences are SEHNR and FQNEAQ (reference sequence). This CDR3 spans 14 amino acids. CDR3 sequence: CASSLPTGVNEQFF. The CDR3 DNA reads TGTGCCAGCAGCTTACCGACAGGGGTCAATGAGCAGTTCTTC.

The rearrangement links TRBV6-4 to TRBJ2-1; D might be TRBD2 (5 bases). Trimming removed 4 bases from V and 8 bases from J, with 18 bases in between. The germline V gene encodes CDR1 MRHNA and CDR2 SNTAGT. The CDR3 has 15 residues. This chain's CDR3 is CASSAALGGSDEQFF. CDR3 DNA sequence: TGTGCCAGCAGTGCGGCCCTAGGAGGTTCCGATGAGCAGTTCTTC.

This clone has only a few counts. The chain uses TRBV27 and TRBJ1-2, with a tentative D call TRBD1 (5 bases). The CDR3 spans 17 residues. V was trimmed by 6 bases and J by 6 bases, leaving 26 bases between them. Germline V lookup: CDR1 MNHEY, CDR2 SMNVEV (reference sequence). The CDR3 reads CASRSPGGPSAGNGYTF. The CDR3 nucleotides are TGTGCCAGCAGGAGTCCCGGCGGACCTTCAGCAGGGAATGGCTACACCTTC.

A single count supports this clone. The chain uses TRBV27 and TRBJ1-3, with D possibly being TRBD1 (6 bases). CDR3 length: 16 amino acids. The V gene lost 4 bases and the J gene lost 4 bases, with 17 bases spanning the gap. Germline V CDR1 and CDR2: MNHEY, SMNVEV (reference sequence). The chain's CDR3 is CASSSLVKGEGNTIYF. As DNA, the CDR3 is TGTGCCAGCAGTTCCCTCGTAAAGGGGGAAGGAAACACCATATATTTT.

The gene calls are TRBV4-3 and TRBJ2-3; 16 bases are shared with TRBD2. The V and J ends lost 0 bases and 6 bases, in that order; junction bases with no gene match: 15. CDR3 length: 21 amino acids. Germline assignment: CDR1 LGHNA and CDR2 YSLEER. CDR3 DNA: TGCGCCAGCAGCCAAGATAGGCCATCCGGGACTAGCGGGGGGGCCGGGGATACGCAGTATTTT. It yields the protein CASSQDRPSGTSGGAGDTQYF.

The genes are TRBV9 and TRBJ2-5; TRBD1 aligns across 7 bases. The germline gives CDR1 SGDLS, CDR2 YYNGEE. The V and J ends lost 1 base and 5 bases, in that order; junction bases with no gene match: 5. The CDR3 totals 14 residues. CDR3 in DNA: TGTGCCAGCAGCGTATCACAGGGGTTCGAGACCCAGTACTTC. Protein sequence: CASSVSQGFETQYF.

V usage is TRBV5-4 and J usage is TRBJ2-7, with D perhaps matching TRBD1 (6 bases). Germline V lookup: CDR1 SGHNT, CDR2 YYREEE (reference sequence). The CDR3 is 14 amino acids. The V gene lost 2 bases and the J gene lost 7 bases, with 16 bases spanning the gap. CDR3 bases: TGTGCCAGCAGCTTTTACAGGGACCCAGGGGAGCAGTACTTC. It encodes CASSFYRDPGEQYF.

This chain's CDR3 is CASSLGGGPGDTQYF. CDR3 DNA: TGTGCCAGCAGCTTAGGCGGGGGGCCTGGTGATACGCAGTATTTT. The V and J genes are TRBV13 and TRBJ2-3; maybe TRBD2 (7 bases). This CDR3 has 15 amino acids. Germline V gives CDR1 PRHDT, CDR2 FYEKMQ (reference sequence). V shed 0 bases and J shed 6 bases, with 13 bases lying between them.

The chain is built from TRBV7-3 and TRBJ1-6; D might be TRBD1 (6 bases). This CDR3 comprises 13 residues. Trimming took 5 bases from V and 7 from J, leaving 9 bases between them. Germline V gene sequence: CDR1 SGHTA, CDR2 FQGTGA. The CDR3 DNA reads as TGTGCCAGCAGCACCGGACAGAATTCACCCCTCCACTTT. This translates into CASSTGQNSPLHF.

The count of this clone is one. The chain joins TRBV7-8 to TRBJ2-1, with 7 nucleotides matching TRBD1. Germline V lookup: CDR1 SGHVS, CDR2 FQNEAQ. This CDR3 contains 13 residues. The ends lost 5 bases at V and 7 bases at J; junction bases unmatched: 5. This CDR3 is CASSPRGTNEQFF. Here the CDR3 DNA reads TGTGCCAGCAGCCCCAGGGGGACGAATGAGCAGTTCTTC.

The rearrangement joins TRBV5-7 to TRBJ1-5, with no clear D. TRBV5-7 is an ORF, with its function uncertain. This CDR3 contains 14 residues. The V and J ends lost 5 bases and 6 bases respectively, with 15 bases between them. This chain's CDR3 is CASRESEDGQPQHF. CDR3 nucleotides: TGTGCCAGCAGGGAATCGGAGGATGGTCAGCCCCAGCATTTT.

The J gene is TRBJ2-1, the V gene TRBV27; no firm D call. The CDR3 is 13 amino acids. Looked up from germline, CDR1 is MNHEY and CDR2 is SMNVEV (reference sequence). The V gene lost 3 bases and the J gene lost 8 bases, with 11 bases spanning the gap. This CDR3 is CASSFRVRDEQFF. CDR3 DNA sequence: TGTGCCAGCAGTTTCCGGGTCCGGGATGAGCAGTTCTTC.

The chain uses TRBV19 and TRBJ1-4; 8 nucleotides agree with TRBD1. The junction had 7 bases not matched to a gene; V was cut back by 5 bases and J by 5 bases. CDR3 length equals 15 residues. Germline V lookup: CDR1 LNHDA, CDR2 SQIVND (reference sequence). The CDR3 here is CASSERTGSNEKLFF. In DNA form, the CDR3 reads TGTGCCAGTAGTGAAAGGACAGGGTCGAATGAAAAACTGTTTTTT.

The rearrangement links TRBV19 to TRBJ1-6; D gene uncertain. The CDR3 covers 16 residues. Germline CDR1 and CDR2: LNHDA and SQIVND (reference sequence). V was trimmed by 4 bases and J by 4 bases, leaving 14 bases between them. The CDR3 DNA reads TGTGCCAGTAGTACCGTATCCGAACGGTATAATTCACCCCTCCACTTT. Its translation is CASSTVSERYNSPLHF.

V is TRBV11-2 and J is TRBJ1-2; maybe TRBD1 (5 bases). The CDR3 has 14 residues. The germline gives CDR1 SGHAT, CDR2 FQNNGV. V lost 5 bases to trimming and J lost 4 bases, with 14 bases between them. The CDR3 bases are TGTGCCAGCAGCAATACAGGAGTCAGCTATGGCTACACCTTC. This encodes CASSNTGVSYGYTF. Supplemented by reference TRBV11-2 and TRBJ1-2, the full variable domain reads EAGVAQSPRYKIIEKRQSVAFWCNPISGHATLYWYQQILGQGPKLLIQFQNNGVVDDSQLPKDRFSAERLKGVDSTLKIQPAKLEDSAVYLCASSNTGVSYGYTFGSGTRLTVV.

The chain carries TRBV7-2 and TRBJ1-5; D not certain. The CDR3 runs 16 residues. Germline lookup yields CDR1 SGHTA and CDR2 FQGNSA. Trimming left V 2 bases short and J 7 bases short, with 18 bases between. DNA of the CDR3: TGTGCCAGCAGCTTAACCGAAAGCGGGAATGGGCAGCCCCAGCATTTT. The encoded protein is CASSLTESGNGQPQHF.

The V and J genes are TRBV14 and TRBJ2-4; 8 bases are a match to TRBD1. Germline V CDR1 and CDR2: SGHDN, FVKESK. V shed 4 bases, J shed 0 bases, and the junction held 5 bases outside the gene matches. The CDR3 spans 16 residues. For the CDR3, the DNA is TGTGCCAGCAGCCCACAGGGGGTAGCAGCCAAAAACATTCAGTACTTC. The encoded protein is CASSPQGVAAKNIQYF. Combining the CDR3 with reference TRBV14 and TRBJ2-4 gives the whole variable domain EAGVTQFPSHSVIEKGQTVTLRCDPISGHDNLYWYRRVMGKEIKFLLHFVKESKQDESGMPNNRFLAERTGGTYSTLKVQPAELEDSGVYFCASSPQGVAAKNIQYFGAGTRLSVL.